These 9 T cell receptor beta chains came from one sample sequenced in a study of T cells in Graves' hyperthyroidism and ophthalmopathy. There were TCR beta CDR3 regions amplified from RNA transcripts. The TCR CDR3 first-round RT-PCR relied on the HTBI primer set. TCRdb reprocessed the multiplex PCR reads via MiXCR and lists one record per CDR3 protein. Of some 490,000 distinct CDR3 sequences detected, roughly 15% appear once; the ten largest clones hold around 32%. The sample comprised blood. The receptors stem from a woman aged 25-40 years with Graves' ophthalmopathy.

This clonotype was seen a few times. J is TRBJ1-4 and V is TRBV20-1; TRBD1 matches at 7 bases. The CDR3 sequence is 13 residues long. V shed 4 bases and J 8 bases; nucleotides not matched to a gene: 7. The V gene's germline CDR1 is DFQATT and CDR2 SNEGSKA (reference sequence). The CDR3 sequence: CSATRGLREKLFF. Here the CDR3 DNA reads TGCAGTGCTACTAGGGGGCTACGGGAAAAACTGTTTTTT.

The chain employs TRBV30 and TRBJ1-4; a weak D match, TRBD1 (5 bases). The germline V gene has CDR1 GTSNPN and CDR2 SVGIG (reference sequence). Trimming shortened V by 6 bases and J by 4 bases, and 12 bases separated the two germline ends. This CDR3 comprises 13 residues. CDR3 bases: TGTGCCTGTCGGGGCGTAAATAATGAAAAACTGTTTTTT. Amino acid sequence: CACRGVNNEKLFF.

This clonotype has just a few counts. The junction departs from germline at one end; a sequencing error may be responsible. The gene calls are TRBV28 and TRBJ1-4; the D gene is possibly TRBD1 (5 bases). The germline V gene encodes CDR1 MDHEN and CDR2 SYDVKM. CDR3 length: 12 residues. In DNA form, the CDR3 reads TGCGCCGGGGCCAGAACTAATGAAAAACTGTTTTTT. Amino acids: CAGARTNEKLFF.

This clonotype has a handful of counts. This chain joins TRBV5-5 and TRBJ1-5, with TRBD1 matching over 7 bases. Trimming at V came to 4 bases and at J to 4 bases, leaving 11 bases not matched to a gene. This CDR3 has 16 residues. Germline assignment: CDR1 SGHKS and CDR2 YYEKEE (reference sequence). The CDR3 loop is CASSIGTVSRNQPQHF. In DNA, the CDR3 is TGTGCCAGCAGCATCGGGACAGTGAGTAGGAATCAGCCCCAGCATTTT.

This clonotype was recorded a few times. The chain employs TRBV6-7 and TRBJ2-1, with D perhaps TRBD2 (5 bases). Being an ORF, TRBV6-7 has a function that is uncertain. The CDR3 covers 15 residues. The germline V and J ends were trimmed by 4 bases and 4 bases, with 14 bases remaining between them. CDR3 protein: CASSSGPRVYNEQFF. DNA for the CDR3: TGTGCCAGCAGTTCGGGCCCGAGGGTATACAATGAGCAGTTCTTC.

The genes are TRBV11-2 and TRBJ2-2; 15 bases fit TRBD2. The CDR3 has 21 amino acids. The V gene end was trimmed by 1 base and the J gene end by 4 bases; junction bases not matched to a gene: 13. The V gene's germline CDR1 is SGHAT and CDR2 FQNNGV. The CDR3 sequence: CASSLGGLAGGPGVFTGELFF. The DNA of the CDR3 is TGTGCCAGCAGCTTAGGTGGACTAGCGGGAGGGCCGGGGGTATTCACCGGGGAGCTGTTTTTT.

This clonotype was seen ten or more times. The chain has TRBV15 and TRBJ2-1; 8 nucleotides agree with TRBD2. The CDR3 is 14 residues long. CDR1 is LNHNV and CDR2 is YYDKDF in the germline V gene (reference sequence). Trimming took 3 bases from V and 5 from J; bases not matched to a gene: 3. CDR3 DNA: TGTGCCACCAGCAGCCTAGCGGGCCACAATGAGCAGTTCTTC. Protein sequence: CATSSLAGHNEQFF.

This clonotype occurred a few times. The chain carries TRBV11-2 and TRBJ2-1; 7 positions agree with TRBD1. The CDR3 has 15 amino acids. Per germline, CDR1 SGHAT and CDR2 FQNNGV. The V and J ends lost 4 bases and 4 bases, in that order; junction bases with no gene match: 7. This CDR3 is CASSSTGTAYNEQFF. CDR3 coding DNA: TGTGCCAGCAGCTCGACGGGGACAGCATACAATGAGCAGTTCTTC.

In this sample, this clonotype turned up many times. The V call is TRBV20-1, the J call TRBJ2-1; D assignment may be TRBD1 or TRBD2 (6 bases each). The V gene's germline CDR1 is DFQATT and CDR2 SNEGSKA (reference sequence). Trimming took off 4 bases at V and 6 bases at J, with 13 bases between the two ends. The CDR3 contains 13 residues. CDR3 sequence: CSATTKGGNEQFF. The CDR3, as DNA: TGCAGTGCTACTACTAAGGGGGGCAATGAGCAGTTCTTC.